Listed below are T cell receptor beta chains from one sample, sequenced in a study of siplizumab effects on memory and regulatory T cells. The protocol was immunoSEQ multiplex PCR, while the TCRdb copy is restricted to in-frame clones and leaves out a portion. The table lists around 95,000 clones, around 90% of them singletons, with roughly 0.15% in the top ten. The sequenced sample was CD4+ T cells sorted from blood. All receptors derive from a human donor in good health. Both conserved end residues are trimmed from each CDR3.

TRBV5-1	TRBJ2-1	ASSSGLAGSHNEQF
TRBV28	TRBJ2-4	ASSPGDRDLAGQY
TRBV5-1	TRBJ2-7	ASSQNSGVTYEQY
TRBV7-3	TRBJ2-7	ASSLSGGPSYEQY
TRBV7-9	TRBJ2-5	ASSFDFGQETQY
TRBV10-3	TRBJ1-5	AISAVSNQPQH
TRBV19	TRBJ2-5	ASGQGGEETQY
TRBV7-3	TRBJ1-5	ASSSPGQDQPQH
TRBV5-6	TRBJ1-2	ASSKAPGEVGYGYT
TRBV5-1	TRBJ1-5	ASRAWGGLPQPQH
TRBV30	TRBJ1-1	AWSLGRFGDTEAF
TRBV5-1	TRBJ1-1	ASSAGQGTTEAF
TRBV5-1	TRBJ2-3	ASSSGQAEADTQY
TRBV5-1	TRBJ2-2	ASSLELNGELF
TRBV2	TRBJ2-5	ASSEAGFVETQY
TRBV9	TRBJ1-4	ASSVEDGTGTDYGEKLF
TRBV19	TRBJ2-7	ASSLRPSYEQY
TRBV18	TRBJ1-5	ASSPFRQGVGQPQH
TRBV5-8	TRBJ2-3	ASSFGSGEGTDTQY
TRBV4-2	TRBJ1-1	ASSYKSTEMNTEAF
TRBV11-2	TRBJ2-6	ASPSTGSSSGANVLT
TRBV11-1	TRBJ2-5	ASSLVSAGGLRETQY
TRBV27	TRBJ2-4	ASSLSSPKNIQY
TRBV5-1	TRBJ2-3	ASGTSGDTQY
TRBV7-3	TRBJ2-2	ASSRDRNTGELF
TRBV4-3	TRBJ2-6	ASSQDFRAAGANVLT
TRBV5-1	TRBJ2-3	ASSLIGGGFPDTQY
TRBV14	TRBJ1-2	ASSQEARGYGYT
TRBV20-1	TRBJ1-2	SAERSGYT
TRBV2	TRBJ2-5	ASSGQGGETQY
TRBV7-2	TRBJ2-1	ASSLDSGGPREQF
TRBV2	TRBJ2-3	ASNPAGTSEQY
TRBV19	TRBJ1-5	ASSAQQGSHQPQH
TRBV18	TRBJ2-2	ASSPLRGLGTGELF
TRBV18	TRBJ2-1	ASSPDSSYNEQF
TRBV18	TRBJ1-2	ASSPLPQALYGYT
TRBV10-3	TRBJ1-1	AIRQGARNTEAF
TRBV5-4	TRBJ1-3	ASSPDRGGNTIY
TRBV29-1	TRBJ1-2	SVPRNYGYT
TRBV2	TRBJ1-1	ASEEGWLEAF
TRBV28	TRBJ1-2	ASTLGSGPPLYGYT
TRBV27	TRBJ1-2	ASRPGGNYGYT